A selection of T cell receptor beta chains follows, all from one sample in a study of OX40 agonist ivuxolimab in advanced cancers. Repertoires were generated with immunoSEQ multiplex PCR, while TCRdb's copy carries only in-frame clones and drops some. The sample carries under 140,000 clones, roughly nine tenths recorded once. The sample was CD4+ or CD8+ T cells sorted from blood, taken in a trial of the OX40 agonist ivuxolimab. Receptor source: an adult with an advanced solid tumor such as melanoma, head and neck, liver or kidney cancer. Each CDR3 is given with its conserved first and last residue. The D gene is left open where the match is weak. Size is omitted from some rows. Given values are once, few, many or a class for expanded clones.

CDR3	DNA	V	J	size	D
CASSLGQLNTEAFF	TGTGCCAGCAGTTTAGGGCAGCTGAACACTGAAGCTTTCTTT	TRBV28	TRBJ1-1	NA	NA
CASSQLGVKQETQYF	TGTGCCAGCAGCCAATTGGGGGTGAAGCAAGAGACCCAGTACTTC	TRBV4-2	TRBJ2-5	NA	NA
CASSQDSLHQETQYF	TGTGCCAGCAGCCAGGACAGCCTCCACCAAGAGACCCAGTACTTC	TRBV7-9	TRBJ2-5	NA	NA
CASSLGGDLGYEQYF	TGTGCCAGCAGTCTCGGGGGGGACCTGGGCTACGAGCAGTACTTC	TRBV28	TRBJ2-7	few	TRBD2
CASSPNRGAEGEKLFF	TGCGCCAGCAGCCCTAATCGGGGGGCTGAAGGAGAAAAACTGTTTTTT	TRBV5-1	TRBJ1-4	NA	NA
CASSQDFGAGGSTGELFF	TGCGCCAGCAGCCAAGATTTTGGGGCGGGAGGGAGTACCGGGGAGCTGTTTTTT	TRBV4-3	TRBJ2-2	NA	TRBD2
CASSLGLGGVSTDTQYF	TGTGCCAGCAGCTTGGGGCTCGGCGGGGTAAGCACAGATACGCAGTATTTT	TRBV5-6	TRBJ2-3	NA	NA
CASSVDGRGPQETQYF	TGTGCCAGCAGCGTAGACGGGAGGGGACCCCAAGAGACCCAGTACTTC	TRBV9	TRBJ2-5	once	TRBD2
CATSRDLSVNTEAFF	TGTGCCACCAGCAGAGATTTGAGTGTTAACACTGAAGCTTTCTTT	TRBV15	TRBJ1-1	NA	NA
CASSGGWFNEQFF	TGTGCCAGTAGTGGTGGGTGGTTCAATGAGCAGTTCTTC	TRBV19	TRBJ2-1	once	NA
CASSYSGELFF	TGTGCCAGCAGCTATTCCGGGGAGCTGTTTTTT	TRBV9	TRBJ2-2	NA	NA
CASKQVMVKAEAFF	TGTGCCAGTAAGCAGGTCATGGTCAAGGCTGAAGCTTTCTTT	TRBV19	TRBJ1-1	NA	NA
CASGLDTDVRGQVYNEQFF	TGTGCTAGTGGTTTGGATACAGACGTCAGGGGTCAGGTGTACAATGAGCAGTTCTTC	TRBV12-5	TRBJ2-1	NA	NA